The 11 T cell receptor beta chains below were found in one sample sequenced in a study of blood T cells in healthy people across ages. Alongside a J-beta primer mix, a sample-barcoded 5' primer served in a second PCR lasting about 7 to 12 cycles. Via MiXCR, TCRdb re-called the 5' RACE reads, giving one row per CDR3 protein. Here the sample spans roughly 2 million distinct CDR3 sequences, 49% being singletons. Sequenced: blood. Every receptor here comes from a woman between 40 and 50 years old in good health.

This chain connects TRBV6-5 to TRBJ1-6; D is unresolved. V was trimmed by 2 bases and J by 8 bases, leaving 13 bases between them. CDR3 length: 15 amino acids. Germline CDR1 and CDR2: MNHEY and SVGAGI. The CDR3 here is CASSYTPYNDSPLHF. The CDR3 nucleotides read TGTGCCAGCAGTTACACGCCGTATAACGATTCACCCCTCCACTTT.

The V and J genes are TRBV7-9 and TRBJ2-5; no clear D gene. V lost 6 bases and J lost 1, with 12 bases in between. Germline V gene data show CDR1 as SEHNR and CDR2 as FQNEAQ (reference sequence). The CDR3 has 14 amino acids. The chain's CDR3 is CASRPPISQETQYF. The CDR3 nucleotides read TGTGCCAGCAGGCCCCCGATAAGCCAAGAGACCCAGTACTTC.

This clonotype was counted ten times or more. The V call is TRBV7-8, the J call TRBJ2-5; D perhaps matches TRBD2 (6 bases). The germline V gene encodes CDR1 SGHVS and CDR2 FQNEAQ. The CDR3 spans 16 residues. V lost 1 base to trimming and J lost 4 bases, with 16 bases between them. Here the CDR3 DNA reads TGTGCCAGCAGCTTAGAAGGACTAAGTCCGGGAGAGACCCAGTACTTC. Its translation is CASSLEGLSPGETQYF.

The chain has TRBV7-2 and TRBJ2-1, with 8 bases identical to TRBD2. The CDR3 consists of 15 residues. Trimming removed 3 bases from V and 7 bases from J; junction bases left unmatched: 8. The germline gives CDR1 SGHTA, CDR2 FQGNSA. CDR3 sequence (DNA): TGTGCCAGCAGCTTGCAAGCGGGGGCCAGGAATGAGCAGTTCTTC. This gives the protein CASSLQAGARNEQFF. The variable domain in full, with the rest retrieved from reference TRBV7-2 and TRBJ2-1, is GAGVSQSPSNKVTEKGKDVELRCDPISGHTALYWYRQSLGQGLEFLIYFQGNSAPDKSGLPSDRFSAERTGGSVSTLTIQRTQQEDSAVYLCASSLQAGARNEQFFGPGTRLTVL.

This clonotype has more than one count but fewer than ten. This chain links TRBV5-6 with TRBJ2-5; 7 bases are a match to TRBD1. This CDR3 is 15 amino acids long. V dropped 7 bases and J dropped 5; count of bases not matched to a gene: 14. Germline lookup yields CDR1 SGHDT and CDR2 YYEEEE. CDR3 sequence reads: CASEPSRGSLETQYF. The DNA of the CDR3 is TGTGCCAGCGAGCCGAGCAGGGGGTCGCTGGAGACCCAGTACTTC.

The chain uses TRBV20-1 and TRBJ2-5, with a weak D call TRBD1 (6 bases). This CDR3 has 14 amino acids. Trimming removed 4 bases from V and 3 bases from J, with 15 bases in between. The germline CDR1 and CDR2 sequences are DFQATT and SNEGSKA (reference sequence). CDR3 in DNA: TGCAGTGCTACCAGGGACACCGGAAAAGAGACCCAGTACTTC. It specifies CSATRDTGKETQYF.

The genes are TRBV29-1 and TRBJ2-1, with D perhaps matching TRBD1 or TRBD2 (6 bases each). This CDR3 is 12 amino acids long. Trimming removed 8 bases from V and 5 bases from J, with 13 bases in between. Germline CDR1 reads SQVTM; CDR2 reads ANQGSEA. CDR3 region: CSQGRSHNEQFF. In DNA form, the CDR3 reads TGCAGCCAGGGGAGGTCCCACAATGAGCAGTTCTTC.

The chain has TRBV5-1 and TRBJ2-1; no reliable D call. CDR1 and CDR2 from the germline V gene are SGHRS and YFSETQ. The V end was cut by 4 bases, the J end by 9 bases, with 11 bases between. The length of the CDR3 is 12 residues. CDR3 amino acids: CASSRTESEQFF. The CDR3 DNA reads TGCGCCAGCAGCCGAACAGAGAGTGAGCAGTTCTTC. The full variable domain, in which reference TRBV5-1 and TRBJ2-1 provide the parts outside the CDR3, is KAGVTQTPRYLIKTRGQQVTLSCSPISGHRSVSWYQQTPGQGLQFLFEYFSETQRNKGNFPGRFSGRQFSNSRSEMNVSTLELGDSALYLCASSRTESEQFFGPGTRLTVL.

This clonotype appeared a few times. The chain is built from TRBV4-1 and TRBJ2-5; D is undetermined. Trimming removed 1 base from V and 5 bases from J, with 11 bases in between. Germline-derived CDR1 and CDR2 are MGHRA and YSYEKL. This CDR3 region has 14 residues. CDR3 sequence: CASSQGAVGETQYF. CDR3 nucleotides: TGCGCCAGCAGCCAAGGGGCGGTCGGGGAGACCCAGTACTTC.

The chain uses TRBV28 and TRBJ2-4; D is possibly TRBD1 (6 bases). TRBJ2-7 matches the DNA end more closely, so the J call is doubtful. The CDR3 has 16 residues. The V gene's germline CDR1 is MDHEN and CDR2 SYDVKM. The CDR3 reads CASSGPGPGAVYEQYF. The DNA for the CDR3 is TGTGCCAGCAGTGGACCGGGACCAGGGGCGGTCTACGAGCAGTACTTC.

This clonotype came up once. This rearrangement joins TRBV5-1 to TRBJ2-1; 8 bases match TRBD2. V was pared by 8 bases and J by 1 base, with 8 bases of the junction left unmatched. This CDR3 is built from 15 residues. Germline CDR1 SGHRS, CDR2 YFSETQ. The CDR3: CASDYGGESYNEQFF. CDR3 coding DNA: TGCGCCAGTGATTACGGGGGGGAATCCTACAATGAGCAGTTCTTC.